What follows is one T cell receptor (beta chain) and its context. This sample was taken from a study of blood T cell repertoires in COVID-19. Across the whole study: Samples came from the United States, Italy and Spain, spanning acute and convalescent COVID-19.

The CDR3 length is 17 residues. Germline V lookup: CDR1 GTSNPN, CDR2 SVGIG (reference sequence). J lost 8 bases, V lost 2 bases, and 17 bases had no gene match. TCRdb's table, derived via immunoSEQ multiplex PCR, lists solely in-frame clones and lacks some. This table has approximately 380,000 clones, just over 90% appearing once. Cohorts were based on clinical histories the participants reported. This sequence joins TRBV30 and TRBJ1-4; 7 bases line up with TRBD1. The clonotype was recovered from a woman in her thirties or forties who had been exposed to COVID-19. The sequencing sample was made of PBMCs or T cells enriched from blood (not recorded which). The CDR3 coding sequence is TGTGCCTGGAGTAACCTCCCTCAGACAGGGAAGAAGGAAAAACTGTTTTTT. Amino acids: CAWSNLPQTGKKEKLFF.